The 25 T cell receptor beta chains in this list originate from one sample, sequenced in a study of T cell repertoires in MIS-A myocarditis. Profiling relied on immunoSEQ multiplex PCR, and the TCRdb table lists in-frame clones only, not all of them. Of 15,000 or so clones listed, about 74% are singletons. Sequenced sample: left ventricle heart tissue obtained at autopsy. Receptors originate from a man younger than 30 with fulminant myocarditis from multisystem inflammatory syndrome in adults (MIS-A) after COVID-19.

This chain connects TRBV6-8 to TRBJ2-3; TRBD2 aligns across 13 bases. This CDR3 spans 16 amino acids. V lost 6 bases, J lost 4 bases, and 7 bases stayed unmatched. CDR1 MNHGY and CDR2 SAAAGT come from the germline V gene. The CDR3, as DNA: TGTGCCAGCAGCTCCGGGACTAGCGGGGTTGCAGATACGCAGTATTTT. Residues: CASSSGTSGVADTQYF.

In this sample, this clone turned up a few times. The chain links TRBV7-2 to TRBJ2-7, with 7 bases aligning to TRBD2. The CDR3 is 14 amino acids. Germline CDR1 SGHTA, CDR2 FQGNSA. V trimming: 5 bases; J trimming: 4 bases; junction bases outside the gene matches: 8. The CDR3 DNA sequence: TGTGCCAGCAGCCCCCGACTAGCTGATTACGAGCAGTACTTC. This encodes CASSPRLADYEQYF.

This chain connects TRBV28 to TRBJ1-5; D gene uncertain. The V gene's germline CDR1 is MDHEN and CDR2 SYDVKM. V lost 5 bases and J 5 bases, leaving 10 bases between the germline ends. This CDR3 is 13 amino acids long. The CDR3 DNA reads TGTGCCAGCAGTAAGGACGGGGATCAGCCCCAGCATTTT. It is translated as CASSKDGDQPQHF. The full variable domain, in which reference TRBV28 and TRBJ1-5 provide the parts outside the CDR3, is DVKVTQSSRYLVKRTGEKVFLECVQDMDHENMFWYRQDPGLGLRLIYFSYDVKMKEKGDIPEGYSVSREKKERFSLILESASTNQTSMYLCASSKDGDQPQHFGDGTRLSIL.

The chain has TRBV10-2 and TRBJ1-5; D possibly corresponds to TRBD1 (6 bases). The CDR3 spans 14 residues. Trimming pared 3 bases from V and 7 bases from J, leaving 13 bases between. CDR1 is WSHSY and CDR2 is SAAADI in the germline V gene. CDR3 nucleotide sequence: TGCGCCAGCAGTGACAGGGGACGGCTACAGCCCCAGCATTTT. Amino acid sequence: CASSDRGRLQPQHF.

The chain recombines TRBV10-3 with TRBJ2-3; TRBD2 matches at 12 bases. V shed 10 bases, J shed 1 base, and the junction held 9 bases outside the gene matches. The CDR3 is 16 amino acids. CDR1 and CDR2 (germline): ENHRY, SYGVKD. The DNA for the CDR3 is TGTGCCACAGGCGCTCTAGCGGGGGGGCGCACAGATACGCAGTATTTT. Translation gives CATGALAGGRTDTQYF.

The chain joins TRBV6-2 or TRBV6-3 to TRBJ2-7; D may be TRBD1 (6 bases). The germline V and J ends were trimmed by 0 bases and 4 bases, with 10 bases remaining between them. The length of the CDR3 is 14 residues. Germline V gene lookup returns CDR1 MNHEY and CDR2 SVGEGT. As DNA, the CDR3 is TGTGCCAGCAGTTACTCTCCTCAGGGGTACGAGCAGTACTTC. This sequence encodes CASSYSPQGYEQYF.

This clone is a singleton in its sample. The chain joins TRBV14 to TRBJ1-1; TRBD1 is a possible D gene (5 bases). Looked up from germline, CDR1 is SGHDN and CDR2 is FVKESK. The CDR3 is 13 amino acids. V was pared by 1 base and J by 13 bases, with 16 bases between. The chain's CDR3 is CASSQGMTVGVFF. CDR3 in DNA: TGTGCCAGCAGCCAAGGAATGACAGTCGGAGTTTTCTTT.

This sequence joins TRBV5-4 and TRBJ1-5, with D tentatively TRBD1 (5 bases). This CDR3 is 15 amino acids long. The germline gives CDR1 SGHNT, CDR2 YYREEE (reference sequence). V lost 0 bases, J lost 6 bases, and 13 bases lay in between. Written as DNA, the CDR3 is TGTGCCAGCAGCTTGGGGGGCGCGGCTGGTCAGCCCCAGCATTTT. This gives the protein CASSLGGAAGQPQHF.

V usage is TRBV2 and J usage is TRBJ2-7; TRBD1 agrees at 9 bases. The CDR3 has 16 amino acids. Trimming cost V 8 bases and J 2 bases; bases outside gene matches: 13. Germline lookup yields CDR1 SNHLY and CDR2 FYNNEI. The DNA for the CDR3 is TGTGCCAGCCGGCGCACGGGGACAGGGCTGCCCTACGAGCAGTACTTC. This gives the protein CASRRTGTGLPYEQYF.

The chain uses TRBV7-8 and TRBJ1-2, with TRBD1 matching 7 bases. From germline, CDR1 is SGHVS and CDR2 FQNEAQ. Unmatched junction bases numbered 5, after V lost 0 bases and J lost 7 bases. CDR3 length: 14 residues. For the CDR3, the DNA is TGTGCCAGCAGCTTAGCCCGGGACAGTCTTGGCTACACCTTC. It specifies CASSLARDSLGYTF.

This chain connects TRBV13 to TRBJ2-1; no definite D call. Trimming shortened V by 1 base and J by 4 bases, and 8 bases separated the two germline ends. Germline V gene lookup returns CDR1 PRHDT and CDR2 FYEKMQ (reference sequence). This CDR3 has 14 residues. For the CDR3, the DNA is TGTGCCAGCAGCTTAGACGGTTATTACAATGAGCAGTTCTTC. This sequence encodes CASSLDGYYNEQFF.

The chain couples TRBV19 to TRBJ2-5; D ambiguous. The CDR3 runs 13 residues. CDR1 is LNHDA and CDR2 is SQIVND in the germline V gene (reference sequence). Trimming shortened V by 1 base and J by 5 bases, and 8 bases separated the two germline ends. For the CDR3, the DNA is TGTGCCAGTAGTATAGTTTCTCTTGAGACCCAGTACTTC. Translation: CASSIVSLETQYF.

V and J are TRBV28 and TRBJ2-7, with D unclear. This CDR3 has 14 residues. With 7 bases removed from V and 0 bases from J, the gap between germline ends came to 13 bases. CDR1 and CDR2 (germline): MDHEN, SYDVKM. The CDR3 DNA reads as TGTGCCAGCATTCATTCCAGGAGCTCCTACGAGCAGTACTTC. Translating gives CASIHSRSSYEQYF.

The rearrangement links TRBV27 to TRBJ2-1; maybe TRBD2 (7 bases). CDR3 length: 13 amino acids. V lost 5 bases to trimming and J lost 6 bases, with 11 bases between them. Germline V gene lookup returns CDR1 MNHEY and CDR2 SMNVEV (reference sequence). The CDR3 loop is CASSLGGANEQFF. The CDR3 nucleotides read TGTGCCAGCAGTCTAGGGGGGGCCAATGAGCAGTTCTTC.

This clone has only a few counts. CDR3: CASSYAGVVTEAFF. The CDR3 coding sequence is TGTGCCAGCAGTTACGCGGGGGTCGTCACTGAAGCTTTCTTT. The genes are TRBV6-2 or TRBV6-3 and TRBJ1-1, with D perhaps matching TRBD1 (5 bases). Between the trimmed V and J ends, which lost 2 bases and 4 bases, there was a span of 11 bases. The CDR3 is 14 residues long. Per germline, CDR1 MNHEY and CDR2 SVGEGT.

The CDR3 is CASRTGQEKLFF. The CDR3, as DNA: TGTGCCAGCAGAACCGGACAGGAAAAACTGTTTTTT. The chain links TRBV7-9 to TRBJ1-4; D is possibly TRBD1 (6 bases). Germline CDR1 reads SEHNR; CDR2 reads FQNEAQ (reference sequence). Trimming took 6 bases from V and 8 from J, leaving 10 bases between them. The CDR3 is 12 residues long.

The chain is built from TRBV29-1 and TRBJ1-1, with 9 bases lining up with TRBD1. V trimming: 6 bases; J trimming: 5 bases; junction bases outside the gene matches: 7. Germline loops: CDR1 SQVTM, CDR2 ANQGSEA. This CDR3 region has 13 residues. CDR3 DNA sequence: TGCAGCGTCGCAGGGGACAGGGAAACTGAAGCTTTCTTT. Residues: CSVAGDRETEAFF.

The genes are TRBV9 and TRBJ2-2; D is possibly TRBD1 (6 bases). The CDR3 length is 18 residues. The germline gives CDR1 SGDLS, CDR2 YYNGEE. V was shortened by 4 bases and J by 4 bases, with 23 bases between the two germline ends. CDR3: CASSSRGQPWVPTGELFF. Written as DNA, the CDR3 is TGTGCCAGCAGCTCCCGAGGACAGCCCTGGGTCCCCACCGGGGAGCTGTTTTTT.

This clone showed up just a few times. The chain joins TRBV6-5 to TRBJ2-2; maybe TRBD2 (6 bases). The germline V gene encodes CDR1 MNHEY and CDR2 SVGAGI. The length of the CDR3 is 13 residues. Trimming took 8 bases from V and 4 from J, leaving 11 bases between them. CDR3 DNA sequence: TGTGCCAGCTGGGGAGGAGTCACCGGGGAGCTGTTTTTT. Translating gives CASWGGVTGELFF.

To note about this clone: Other DNA sequences of this sample code for an identical CDR3. The chain couples TRBV19 to TRBJ2-7; no reliable D call. V was pared by 6 bases and J by 1 base, with 10 bases between. Looked up from germline, CDR1 is LNHDA and CDR2 is SQIVND (reference sequence). This CDR3 contains 13 residues. CDR3 region: CASSVRASYEQYF. In nucleotides, the CDR3 is TGTGCCAGTAGCGTTCGGGCTTCCTACGAGCAGTACTTC.

The chain employs TRBV7-2 and TRBJ2-5; no definite D call. This CDR3 has 16 residues. V lost 0 bases and J 5 bases, leaving 16 bases between the germline ends. The germline gives CDR1 SGHTA, CDR2 FQGNSA. Here the CDR3 reads CASSLATSLMGETQYF. DNA for the CDR3: TGTGCCAGCAGCTTAGCCACCTCCCTAATGGGGGAGACCCAGTACTTC.

This clone was observed a handful of times. The chain has TRBV27 and TRBJ2-2; D might be TRBD1 or TRBD2, each matching 6 bases. Germline CDR1 MNHEY, CDR2 SMNVEV (reference sequence). Trimming left V 4 bases short and J 7 bases short, with 10 bases between. This CDR3 is 13 amino acids long. CDR3 nucleotides: TGTGCCAGCAGTTGGGGGGCTGGCGGGGAGCTGTTTTTT. Its protein is CASSWGAGGELFF.

A word on this clone: At one boundary the junction diverges from the germline segment, which might be a read error. The same CDR3 arises from other DNA sequences in this sample as well. This chain joins TRBV6-5 and TRBJ2-5; D is unclear. The CDR3 is made up of 14 amino acids. CDR1 is MNHEY, CDR2 SVGAGI, per germline. The CDR3 coding sequence is TGTGCCAGCAGCTACTCCCGGACCCAAGAGACCCAGTACTTC. As protein: CASSYSRTQETQYF.

Worth noting for this clone: At the DNA level, this CDR3 is encoded by other sequences in the same sample as well. The V call is TRBV30, the J call TRBJ2-7; D is possibly TRBD1 (6 bases). Deletions cut 2 bases from V and 1 base from J, with 15 bases between. CDR1 and CDR2 from the germline V gene are GTSNPN and SVGIG (reference sequence). The CDR3 totals 15 residues. CDR3 protein: CAWSPLTGYSYEQYF. The CDR3 nucleotides read TGTGCCTGGAGTCCCCTAACAGGGTATTCCTACGAGCAGTACTTC.

V and J are TRBV21-1 and TRBJ2-2; the table's D gene call, TRBD2, was not cross checked with the DNA. TRBV21-1 is annotated as a pseudogene. The CDR3 has 15 amino acids. This CDR3 is CASSKGRGDTGELFF. CDR3 DNA: TGTGCCAGCAGCAAAGGGAGGGGTGACACCGGGGAGCTGTTTTTT.